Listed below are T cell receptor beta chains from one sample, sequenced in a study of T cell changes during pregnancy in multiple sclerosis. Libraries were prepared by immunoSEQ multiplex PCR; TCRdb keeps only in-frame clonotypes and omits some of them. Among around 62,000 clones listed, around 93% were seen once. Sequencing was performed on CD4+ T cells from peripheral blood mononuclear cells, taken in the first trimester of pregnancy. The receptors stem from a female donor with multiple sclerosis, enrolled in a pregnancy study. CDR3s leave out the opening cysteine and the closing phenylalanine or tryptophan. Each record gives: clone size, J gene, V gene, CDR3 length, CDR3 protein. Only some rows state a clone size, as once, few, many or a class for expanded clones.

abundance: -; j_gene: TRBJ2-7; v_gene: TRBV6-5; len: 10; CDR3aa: ASGQGVYEQY
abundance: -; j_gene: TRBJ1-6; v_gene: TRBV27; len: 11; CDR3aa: ASSLTGGLPLH
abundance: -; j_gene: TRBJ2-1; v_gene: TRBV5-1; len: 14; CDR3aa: ASSLILREEDNEQF
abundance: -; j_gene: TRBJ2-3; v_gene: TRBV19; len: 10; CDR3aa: ASRLDTDTQY
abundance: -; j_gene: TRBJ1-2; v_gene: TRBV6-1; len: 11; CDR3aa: ASSLQGPYGYT
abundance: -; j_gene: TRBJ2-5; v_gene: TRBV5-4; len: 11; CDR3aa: ASSSVASETQY
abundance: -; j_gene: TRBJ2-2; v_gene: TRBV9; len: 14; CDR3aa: ASSVKPLSGTGELF
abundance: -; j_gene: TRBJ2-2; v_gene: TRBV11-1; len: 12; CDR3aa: ASSFLRGTGELF
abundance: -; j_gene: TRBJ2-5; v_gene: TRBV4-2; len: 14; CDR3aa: ASSQDPAGGGETQY
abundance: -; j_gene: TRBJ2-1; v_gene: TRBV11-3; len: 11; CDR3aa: ASSLIRSGEQF
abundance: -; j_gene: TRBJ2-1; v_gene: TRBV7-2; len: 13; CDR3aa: ASSSQRGAGNEQF
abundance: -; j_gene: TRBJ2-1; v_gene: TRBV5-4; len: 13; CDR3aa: ASSPGQSTYNEQF
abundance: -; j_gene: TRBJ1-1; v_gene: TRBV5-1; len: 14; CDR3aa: ASKTPGQSVNTEAF
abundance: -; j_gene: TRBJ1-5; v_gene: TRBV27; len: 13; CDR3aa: ASRSTGSSNQPQH
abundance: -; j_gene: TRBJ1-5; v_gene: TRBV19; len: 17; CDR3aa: ASERFPGQGPGSNQPQH
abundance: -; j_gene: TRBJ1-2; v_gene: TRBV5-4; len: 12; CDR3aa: ASSLGRVNYGYT
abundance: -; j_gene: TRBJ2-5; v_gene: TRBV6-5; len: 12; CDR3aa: ASTEAGAQETQY
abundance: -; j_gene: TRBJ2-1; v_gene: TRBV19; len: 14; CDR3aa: AISQAGGYSYNEQF
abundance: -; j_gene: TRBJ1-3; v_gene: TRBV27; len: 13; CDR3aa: ASSLWLSSGNTIY
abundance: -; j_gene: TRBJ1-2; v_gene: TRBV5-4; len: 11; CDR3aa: ASSLTGGAGYT
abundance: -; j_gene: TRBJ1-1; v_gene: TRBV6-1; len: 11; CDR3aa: ASKRQGLLEAF
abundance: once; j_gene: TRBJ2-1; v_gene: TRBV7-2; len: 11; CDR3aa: ASSLRGSDEQF